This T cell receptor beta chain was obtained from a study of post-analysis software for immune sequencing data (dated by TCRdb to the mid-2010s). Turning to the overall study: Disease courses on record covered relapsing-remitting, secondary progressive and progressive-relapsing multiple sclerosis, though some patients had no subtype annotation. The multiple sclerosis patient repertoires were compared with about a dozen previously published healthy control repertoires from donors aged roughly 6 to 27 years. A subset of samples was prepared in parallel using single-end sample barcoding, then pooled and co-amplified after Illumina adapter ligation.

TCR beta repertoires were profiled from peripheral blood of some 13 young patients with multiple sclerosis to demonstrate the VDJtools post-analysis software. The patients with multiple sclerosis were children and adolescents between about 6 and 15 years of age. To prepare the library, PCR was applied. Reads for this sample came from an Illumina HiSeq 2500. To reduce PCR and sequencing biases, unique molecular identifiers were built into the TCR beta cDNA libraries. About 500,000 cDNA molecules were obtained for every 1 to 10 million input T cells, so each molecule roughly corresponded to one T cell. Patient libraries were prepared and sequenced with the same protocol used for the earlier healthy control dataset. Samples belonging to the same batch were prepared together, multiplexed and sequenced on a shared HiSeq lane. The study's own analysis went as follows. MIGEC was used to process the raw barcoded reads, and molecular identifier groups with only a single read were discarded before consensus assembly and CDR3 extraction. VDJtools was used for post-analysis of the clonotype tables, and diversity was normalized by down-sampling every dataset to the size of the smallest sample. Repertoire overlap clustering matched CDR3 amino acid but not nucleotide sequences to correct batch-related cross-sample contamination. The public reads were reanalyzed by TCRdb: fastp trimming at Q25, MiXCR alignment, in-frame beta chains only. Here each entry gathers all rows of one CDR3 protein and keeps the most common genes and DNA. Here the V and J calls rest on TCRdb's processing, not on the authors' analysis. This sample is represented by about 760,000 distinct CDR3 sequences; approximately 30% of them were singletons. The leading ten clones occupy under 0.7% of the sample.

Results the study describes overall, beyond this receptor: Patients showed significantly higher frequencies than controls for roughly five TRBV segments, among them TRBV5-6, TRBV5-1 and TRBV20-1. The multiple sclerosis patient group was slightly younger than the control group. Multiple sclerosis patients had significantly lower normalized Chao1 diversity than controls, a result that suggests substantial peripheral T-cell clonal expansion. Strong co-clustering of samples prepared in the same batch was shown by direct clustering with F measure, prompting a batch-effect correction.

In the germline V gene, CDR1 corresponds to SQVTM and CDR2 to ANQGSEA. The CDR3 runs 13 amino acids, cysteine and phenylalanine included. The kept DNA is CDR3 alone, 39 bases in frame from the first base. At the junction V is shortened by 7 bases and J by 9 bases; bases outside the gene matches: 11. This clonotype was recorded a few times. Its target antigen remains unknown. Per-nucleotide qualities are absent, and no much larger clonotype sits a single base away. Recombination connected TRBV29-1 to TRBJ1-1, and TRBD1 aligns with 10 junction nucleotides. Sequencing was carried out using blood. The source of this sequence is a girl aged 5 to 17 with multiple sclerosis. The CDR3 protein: CSAEDRGDVKAFF. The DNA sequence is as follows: TGCAGCGCCGAGGACAGGGGGGATGTTAAAGCTTTCTTT.